A single sample is the source of the 10 T cell receptor beta chains below, sequenced in a study of beta chain features in type 1 diabetes. Findings and limits, study-wide: Across all four CD4+ subsets, people with type 1 diabetes showed modestly shorter TCRB CDR3s.

Since all of the isolated RNA was reverse transcribed, expressed TCRB transcripts were what got sequenced. Method: immunoSEQ multiplex PCR; TCRdb's copy keeps in-frame clones and lacks some. The table shows under 300,000 clones, with about 15% occurring only once. The antigens these receptors bind are not known. Sequenced: naive CD4+ T cells from blood. The receptors here all came from a man aged 25 to 40 with type 1 diabetes.

This chain connects TRBV2 to TRBJ2-3; D gene ambiguous. V was cut by 6 bases and J by 1 base, with 14 bases left in between. Per the germline V gene, CDR1 is SNHLY and CDR2 is FYNNEI. This CDR3 contains 15 residues. The CDR3 is CASSPLDAGTDTQYF. CDR3 coding DNA: TGTGCCAGCAGCCCTCTTGATGCGGGCACAGATACGCAGTATTTT.

J is TRBJ1-6 and V is TRBV9, with 7 bases matching TRBD1. V shed 2 bases, J shed 10 bases, and the junction held 6 bases outside the gene matches. CDR1 is SGDLS and CDR2 is YYNGEE in the germline V gene. The CDR3 loop spans 14 amino acids. CDR3 residues: CASSVTGRRSPLHF. Here the CDR3 DNA reads TGTGCCAGCAGCGTGACAGGGCGTCGGTCACCCCTCCACTTT.

The chain is built from TRBV11-2 and TRBJ1-1, with 7 bases fitting TRBD1. Germline CDR1 and CDR2: SGHAT and FQNNGV. CDR3 length: 13 amino acids. With V trimmed by 1 base and J by 9 bases, 5 bases remained unmatched. Here the CDR3 reads CASSLGETGKAFF. The DNA for the CDR3 is TGTGCCAGCAGCTTAGGGGAGACAGGGAAAGCTTTCTTT.

This clone was counted between two and nine times. The rearrangement links TRBV11-2 to TRBJ2-2; TRBD1 matches 12 bases. V shed 0 bases and J 5 bases; nucleotides not matched to a gene: 4. CDR1 is SGHAT and CDR2 is FQNNGV in the germline V gene. The CDR3 loop spans 17 amino acids. CDR3 nucleotide sequence: TGTGCCAGCAGCTTAGATGGGACAGGGGGCGAAACCGGGGAGCTGTTTTTT. Protein product: CASSLDGTGGETGELFF. The full variable domain, with the rest looked up from reference TRBV11-2 and TRBJ2-2, is EAGVAQSPRYKIIEKRQSVAFWCNPISGHATLYWYQQILGQGPKLLIQFQNNGVVDDSQLPKDRFSAERLKGVDSTLKIQPAKLEDSAVYLCASSLDGTGGETGELFFGEGSRLTVL.

The chain uses TRBV5-4 and TRBJ2-7, with D unresolved. The germline gives CDR1 SGHNT, CDR2 YYREEE (reference sequence). V was trimmed by 4 bases and J by 6 bases, leaving 20 bases between them. The CDR3 is made up of 15 amino acids. CDR3 residues: CASSQRRNNLGEQYF. In DNA, the CDR3 is TGTGCCAGCAGCCAACGACGGAATAATCTAGGCGAGCAGTACTTC. The entire variable domain, with the rest obtained from reference TRBV5-4 and TRBJ2-7, is as follows: ETGVTQSPTHLIKTRGQQVTLRCSSQSGHNTVSWYQQALGQGPQFIFQYYREEENGRGNFPPRFSGLQFPNYSSELNVNALELDDSALYLCASSQRRNNLGEQYFGPGTRLTVT.

This clone was seen more than once but under ten times. This sequence joins TRBV6-5 and TRBJ1-2; D call uncertain. The V gene's germline CDR1 is MNHEY and CDR2 SVGAGI. V was cut by 4 bases and J by 5 bases, with 11 bases left in between. The CDR3 is made up of 13 amino acids. CDR3 in amino acids: CASSFLRNYGYTF. CDR3 DNA sequence: TGTGCCAGCAGTTTCCTGCGCAATTATGGCTACACCTTC.

This clone was detected only a few times. The chain uses TRBV28 and TRBJ2-7; a possible D gene is TRBD2 (6 bases). Germline V gives CDR1 MDHEN, CDR2 SYDVKM. Trimming removed 7 bases at V and 2 bases at J, with 18 bases between. This CDR3 has 15 amino acids. Here the CDR3 DNA reads TGTGCCAGCACCGATTCTCGCGGGATGGCCTACGAGCAGTACTTC. Its translation is CASTDSRGMAYEQYF. The full variable domain, rest sourced from reference TRBV28 and TRBJ2-7, is DVKVTQSSRYLVKRTGEKVFLECVQDMDHENMFWYRQDPGLGLRLIYFSYDVKMKEKGDIPEGYSVSREKKERFSLILESASTNQTSMYLCASTDSRGMAYEQYFGPGTRLTVT.

This clone was picked up a small number of times. This chain joins TRBV30 and TRBJ1-1; tentatively, D is TRBD1 (5 bases). The CDR3 covers 13 residues. Germline loops: CDR1 GTSNPN, CDR2 SVGIG (reference sequence). V shed 4 bases and J shed 3 bases, with 12 bases lying between them. This chain's CDR3 is CAWNKGLDTEAFF. CDR3 coding DNA: TGTGCCTGGAACAAGGGGTTGGACACTGAAGCTTTCTTT.

This clone was counted only a few times. V gene TRBV6-1 combines with J gene TRBJ2-5, with 11 positions matching TRBD2. Germline loops: CDR1 MNHNS, CDR2 SASEGT. The CDR3 runs to 16 residues. J gave up 2 bases and V 4 bases, and 6 bases lay outside the gene matches. The CDR3, as DNA: TGTGCCAGCAGTGGCGGACTAGCGGGCCTTCAAGAGACCCAGTACTTC. It yields the protein CASSGGLAGLQETQYF.

CDR3 DNA: TGTGCCAGCAGCTTAGGAGATAGCAATCAGCCCCAGCATTTT. It translates to CASSLGDSNQPQHF. The chain uses TRBV7-8 and TRBJ1-5, with D unclear. Trimming shortened V by 1 base and J by 0 bases, and 4 bases separated the two germline ends. Germline V CDR1 and CDR2: SGHVS, FQNEAQ. The length of the CDR3 is 14 residues.